These 21 T cell receptor beta chains were sequenced from one sample in a study of blood T cell repertoires in COVID-19. Using immunoSEQ multiplex PCR, the repertoire was profiled, and TCRdb retains in-frame clones only, with some absent. The repertoire holds under 70,000 clones, with less than 75% as singletons. Sequencing used peripheral blood. These receptors were collected from a woman aged 70-85 years with acute or convalescent COVID-19.

This clone came up a few times. The chain combines TRBV20-1 with TRBJ1-2; D unclear. Germline loops: CDR1 DFQATT, CDR2 SNEGSKA (reference sequence). V shed 3 bases and J shed 4 bases, with 15 bases lying between them. There are 14 residues in the CDR3. CDR3: CSASSMTEVYGYTF. CDR3 nucleotide sequence: TGCAGTGCTAGTTCGATGACTGAAGTCTATGGCTACACCTTC.

This chain joins TRBV10-3 and TRBJ2-5; 11 bases align to TRBD2. V was clipped by 4 bases and J by 4 bases; unmatched bases: 8. Per germline, CDR1 ENHRY and CDR2 SYGVKD. CDR3 length: 16 residues. The CDR3 loop reads CAISAQTSGGAETQYF. CDR3 nucleotide sequence: TGTGCCATCAGTGCCCAAACTAGCGGGGGAGCAGAGACCCAGTACTTC.

This clone was seen a single time. The gene calls are TRBV2 and TRBJ1-1, with 7 bases fitting TRBD1. The J segment lost 2 bases and the V segment lost 6 bases, leaving 6 bases of the junction unmatched. Germline CDR1 is SNHLY and CDR2 is FYNNEI. CDR3 length: 14 amino acids. CDR3 bases: TGTGCCAGCAGACGCCGGGACAGTAACACTGAAGCTTTCTTT. This gives the protein CASRRRDSNTEAFF.

CDR3 DNA: TGTGCCAGCAGCGCAGGGGTACGGACTGAAGCTTTCTTT. The encoded protein is CASSAGVRTEAFF. The rearrangement joins TRBV7-3 to TRBJ1-1; TRBD1 is a possible D gene (6 bases). The ends were cut back, 5 bases at V and 5 bases at J, with 12 bases in the middle. CDR3 size: 13 residues. Germline CDR1 is SGHTA and CDR2 is FQGTGA.

The J gene is TRBJ1-1, the V gene TRBV11-2; 7 nucleotides match TRBD1. From germline, CDR1 is SGHAT and CDR2 FQNNGV. This CDR3 has 14 residues. The junction had 7 bases not matched to a gene; V was cut back by 5 bases and J by 4 bases. In DNA, the CDR3 is TGTGCCAGCAGCACAAGGACAGGCCGCACTGAAGCTTTCTTT. Translated, it gives CASSTRTGRTEAFF.

The V gene is TRBV11-3, the J gene TRBJ2-1, with 10 bases aligning to TRBD1. This CDR3 comprises 15 residues. Germline-derived CDR1 and CDR2 are SGHNT and YENEEA. After removal of 5 bases from V and 6 bases from J, the junction contained 7 bases not matched to a gene. In DNA, the CDR3 is TGTGCCAGCAGCACCGGACAGGGGGTTTCCAATGAGCAGTTCTTC. Residues: CASSTGQGVSNEQFF.

The chain links TRBV13 to TRBJ2-3; 11 bases agree with TRBD2. The CDR3 runs to 19 residues. The V and J ends lost 5 bases and 0 bases, in that order; junction bases with no gene match: 13. The germline gives CDR1 PRHDT, CDR2 FYEKMQ (reference sequence). Here the CDR3 reads CASSRRTSGGSSSTDTQYF. The CDR3 region has the DNA TGTGCCAGCAGCAGGCGCACTAGCGGGGGTTCCTCTAGCACAGATACGCAGTATTTT. Full variable domain (outside the CDR3, taken from reference TRBV13 and TRBJ2-3): AAGVIQSPRHLIKEKRETATLKCYPIPRHDTVYWYQQGPGQDPQFLISFYEKMQSDKGSIPDRFSAQQFSDYHSELNMSSLELGDSALYFCASSRRTSGGSSSTDTQYFGPGTRLTVL.

The genes are TRBV11-2 and TRBJ2-1, with 8 positions matching TRBD2. V shed 4 bases, J shed 7 bases, and the junction held 12 bases outside the gene matches. This CDR3 region has 16 residues. Germline lookup yields CDR1 SGHAT and CDR2 FQNNGV. The CDR3 loop is CASSSKVAGWWNEQFF. CDR3 bases: TGTGCCAGCAGCTCGAAAGTAGCGGGGTGGTGGAATGAGCAGTTCTTC.

The table lists this clone with a few counts. This chain links TRBV5-4 with TRBJ1-6; D is uncertain. This CDR3 contains 12 residues. V was trimmed by 0 bases and J by 10 bases, leaving 5 bases between them. CDR1 is SGHNT, CDR2 YYREEE, per germline (reference sequence). CDR3 amino acids: CASSLDNSPLHF. The CDR3 nucleotides read TGTGCCAGCAGCTTGGACAACTCACCCCTCCACTTT.

This clone showed up just a few times. V and J are TRBV2 and TRBJ1-1, with D tentatively TRBD1 (5 bases). This CDR3 has 15 amino acids. CDR1 and CDR2 from the germline V gene are SNHLY and FYNNEI. V was cut by 7 bases and J by 0 bases, with 15 bases left in between. In DNA form, the CDR3 reads TGTGCCAGCATGTTAGGGGCTAGAATGAACACTGAAGCTTTCTTT. Residues: CASMLGARMNTEAFF.

The V and J genes are TRBV21-1 and TRBJ2-7; the D segment call TRBD1 is taken from the table without a DNA check. TRBV21-1 is a pseudogene. CDR3 length: 17 amino acids. The CDR3 DNA follows: TGTGCCAGCCCCAAGGGGGGACAGGGACGAACTTCCTACGAGCAGTACTTC. It specifies CASPKGGQGRTSYEQYF.

This clone was counted a single time. The V gene is TRBV5-6, the J gene TRBJ1-1; D ambiguous. Germline V gene sequence: CDR1 SGHDT, CDR2 YYEEEE. The CDR3 is 12 amino acids. V was pared by 9 bases and J by 1 base, with 10 bases between. The DNA for the CDR3 is TGTGCCACTTTTAGAGGGAACACTGAAGCTTTCTTT. It specifies CATFRGNTEAFF.

J is TRBJ1-6 and V is TRBV23-1; the D is unclear. TRBV23-1 is an ORF, and what it does is uncertain. CDR3 length: 17 amino acids. V was trimmed by 6 bases and J by 7 bases, leaving 22 bases between them. In DNA form, the CDR3 reads TGCGCCAGCAGCCCTCTCGGGCCTCGGACGGGGAATTCACCCCTCCACTTT. Protein: CASSPLGPRTGNSPLHF.

The CDR3 region has the DNA TGTGCCACCAGTGATCCCGGACAGGGGAATCAATATGGCTACACCTTC. Its translation is CATSDPGQGNQYGYTF. The V and J genes are TRBV24-1 and TRBJ1-2; TRBD1 agrees at 9 bases. The germline V gene encodes CDR1 KGHDR and CDR2 SFDVKD. The CDR3 has 16 residues. With 3 bases clipped from V and 5 bases from J, the junction kept 9 bases outside the gene matches.

The chain couples TRBV28 to TRBJ2-3; 7 bases are shared with TRBD2. Germline CDR1 and CDR2: MDHEN and SYDVKM. V lost 4 bases and J lost 1; bases outside the gene matches: 5. The length of the CDR3 is 15 residues. CDR3 sequence: CASSSPAGGTDTQYF. For the CDR3, the DNA is TGTGCCAGCAGTTCCCCGGCGGGAGGCACAGATACGCAGTATTTT.

This clone was seen only once. The chain employs TRBV4-1 and TRBJ1-4; weak D call: TRBD1 (5 bases). Between the trimmed V and J ends, which lost 1 base and 5 bases, there was a span of 8 bases. From germline, CDR1 is MGHRA and CDR2 YSYEKL. This CDR3 has 14 residues. The CDR3 coding sequence is TGCGCCAGCAGCCAAGGACAGCCGAATGAAAAACTGTTTTTT. Translation gives CASSQGQPNEKLFF.

J is TRBJ1-1 and V is TRBV27; D is undetermined. CDR3 length: 13 amino acids. Germline assignment: CDR1 MNHEY and CDR2 SMNVEV (reference sequence). Trimming removed 9 bases at V and 0 bases at J, with 11 bases between. The CDR3 sequence is CASKTLMNTEAFF. Here the CDR3 DNA reads TGTGCCAGTAAGACACTCATGAACACTGAAGCTTTCTTT.

The rearrangement links TRBV15 to TRBJ1-5, with D hard to call. This CDR3 is built from 14 residues. Trimming removed 0 bases at V and 6 bases at J, with 9 bases between. Germline V gene sequence: CDR1 LNHNV, CDR2 YYDKDF (reference sequence). The CDR3 reads CATSRDPESQPQHF. CDR3 nucleotides: TGTGCCACCAGCAGAGATCCTGAGAGTCAGCCCCAGCATTTT.

This clone was seen more than once but under ten times. This chain connects TRBV7-9 to TRBJ1-3, with D possibly TRBD1 on 5 matching bases. The CDR3 length is 15 residues. The V gene's germline CDR1 is SEHNR and CDR2 FQNEAQ (reference sequence). The germline V and J ends were trimmed by 5 bases and 2 bases, with 13 bases remaining between them. CDR3 sequence: CASSGPAGPGNTIYF. The CDR3 DNA sequence: TGTGCCAGCAGCGGTCCAGCGGGACCTGGAAACACCATATATTTT.

V gene TRBV13 combines with J gene TRBJ1-1; tentative D call: TRBD1 (6 bases). Trimming cost V 5 bases and J 5 bases, with 15 bases left between them. Germline V gene lookup returns CDR1 PRHDT and CDR2 FYEKMQ (reference sequence). This CDR3 region has 14 residues. The CDR3 loop reads CASSHLQGRTEAFF. DNA of the CDR3: TGTGCCAGCAGCCATTTACAGGGTAGGACTGAAGCTTTCTTT.

The chain couples TRBV2 to TRBJ1-5, with TRBD1 identical over 7 bases. This CDR3 region has 15 residues. The ends lost 6 bases at V and 4 bases at J; junction bases unmatched: 9. The germline CDR1 and CDR2 sequences are SNHLY and FYNNEI. CDR3 nucleotides: TGTGCCAGCAGCCCTAGACAGGGCCAGAATCAGCCCCAGCATTTT. This translates into CASSPRQGQNQPQHF.